This is a list of T cell receptor beta chains from one sample in a study of control samples from healthy donors and cancer patients. Assay: immunoSEQ multiplex PCR; the TCRdb copy retains only in-frame clones and omits some. The sample has around 110,000 clones; about 93% are singletons. Sequencing was carried out using blood. The receptor source for this set is a man aged 30-40 years in good health. The CDR3 runs from the conserved cysteine through the conserved F or W. The D gene is left open where the match is weak. A clone size is listed for some rows: how often the clone was seen (once, few, many), or a class if it is expanded.

d_call: NA
clone_size: NA
cdr3_length: 16
v_call: TRBV9
j_call: TRBJ2-2
cdr3_aa: CASSVEAGMNTGELFF
cdr3_nt: TGTGCCAGCAGCGTAGAGGCAGGGATGAACACCGGGGAGCTGTTTTTT

d_call: NA
clone_size: NA
cdr3_length: 13
v_call: TRBV28
j_call: TRBJ2-2
cdr3_aa: CASSFGRSGELFF
cdr3_nt: TGTGCCAGCAGTTTCGGACGTTCCGGGGAGCTGTTTTTT

d_call: TRBD2
clone_size: NA
cdr3_length: 16
v_call: TRBV18
j_call: TRBJ2-1
cdr3_aa: CASSRRPSGGANEQFF
cdr3_nt: TGTGCCAGCTCACGACGTCCTAGCGGGGGGGCCAATGAGCAGTTCTTC

d_call: NA
clone_size: NA
cdr3_length: 16
v_call: TRBV5-4
j_call: TRBJ2-3
cdr3_aa: CASSLVSGPSTDTQYF
cdr3_nt: TGTGCCAGCAGCTTGGTTTCTGGCCCGTCCACAGATACGCAGTATTTT

d_call: NA
clone_size: NA
cdr3_length: 13
v_call: TRBV5-4
j_call: TRBJ2-2
cdr3_aa: CASSNGPTGELFF
cdr3_nt: TGTGCCAGCAGCAACGGACCCACCGGGGAGCTGTTTTTT

d_call: TRBD2
clone_size: NA
cdr3_length: 14
v_call: TRBV2
j_call: TRBJ2-7
cdr3_aa: CASSELMGGSEQYF
cdr3_nt: TGTGCCAGCAGTGAACTGATGGGGGGGTCCGAGCAGTACTTC

d_call: NA
clone_size: NA
cdr3_length: 16
v_call: TRBV27
j_call: TRBJ2-3
cdr3_aa: CASSPYRKGPGDTQYF
cdr3_nt: TGTGCCAGCAGTCCTTATCGCAAAGGGCCAGGGGATACGCAGTATTTT

d_call: TRBD2
clone_size: once
cdr3_length: 17
v_call: TRBV7-6
j_call: TRBJ2-5
cdr3_aa: CASSLGRAGGPEETQYF
cdr3_nt: TGTGCCAGCAGCTTAGGCCGTGCGGGGGGGCCGGAGGAGACCCAGTACTTC

d_call: NA
clone_size: NA
cdr3_length: 14
v_call: TRBV18
j_call: TRBJ1-5
cdr3_aa: CASSSGGGSQPQHF
cdr3_nt: TGTGCCAGCTCAAGCGGGGGGGGCAGTCAGCCCCAGCATTTT

d_call: NA
clone_size: NA
cdr3_length: 14
v_call: TRBV29-1
j_call: TRBJ2-4
cdr3_aa: CSVAASLAKNIQYF
cdr3_nt: TGCAGCGTTGCAGCTAGCTTAGCCAAAAACATTCAGTACTTC

d_call: NA
clone_size: NA
cdr3_length: 15
v_call: TRBV27
j_call: TRBJ2-1
cdr3_aa: CASTRRLDRYNEQFF
cdr3_nt: TGTGCCAGCACCCGCCGCTTGGATCGGTACAATGAGCAGTTCTTC

d_call: NA
clone_size: NA
cdr3_length: 14
v_call: TRBV5-8
j_call: TRBJ2-2
cdr3_aa: CASSSGIHTGELFF
cdr3_nt: TGTGCCAGCTCCTCCGGGATCCACACCGGGGAGCTGTTTTTT

d_call: TRBD1
clone_size: once
cdr3_length: 15
v_call: TRBV7-9
j_call: TRBJ1-1
cdr3_aa: CASSSVTGVDTEAFF
cdr3_nt: TGTGCCAGCAGCTCCGTGACAGGGGTAGACACTGAAGCTTTCTTT

d_call: TRBD1
clone_size: NA
cdr3_length: 17
v_call: TRBV15
j_call: TRBJ2-2
cdr3_aa: CATSSAMGTGNTGELFF
cdr3_nt: TGTGCCACCAGCAGCGCGATGGGGACAGGGAACACCGGGGAGCTGTTTTTT

d_call: NA
clone_size: NA
cdr3_length: 15
v_call: TRBV6-5
j_call: TRBJ1-3
cdr3_aa: CASSYFGPGRDTIYF
cdr3_nt: TGTGCCAGCAGTTACTTCGGCCCTGGGAGGGACACCATATATTTT

d_call: NA
clone_size: NA
cdr3_length: 13
v_call: TRBV29-1
j_call: TRBJ2-2
cdr3_aa: CSVGSEGPGELFF
cdr3_nt: TGCAGCGTGGGAAGCGAGGGGCCCGGGGAGCTGTTTTTT

d_call: NA
clone_size: NA
cdr3_length: 15
v_call: TRBV19
j_call: TRBJ2-7
cdr3_aa: CATYLIGVSSYEQYF
cdr3_nt: TGTGCCACCTACTTAATCGGGGTCAGCTCCTACGAGCAGTACTTC

d_call: NA
clone_size: NA
cdr3_length: 14
v_call: TRBV18
j_call: TRBJ2-5
cdr3_aa: CASSPAGAKETQYF
cdr3_nt: TGTGCCAGCTCCCCCGCAGGGGCAAAAGAGACCCAGTACTTC

d_call: NA
clone_size: NA
cdr3_length: 13
v_call: TRBV9
j_call: TRBJ1-3
cdr3_aa: CASRPSSGNTIYF
cdr3_nt: TGTGCCAGCCGACCGTCCTCTGGAAACACCATATATTTT

d_call: TRBD1
clone_size: NA
cdr3_length: 14
v_call: TRBV9
j_call: TRBJ2-7
cdr3_aa: CASSPGTAVYEQYF
cdr3_nt: TGTGCCAGCAGCCCTGGGACAGCAGTTTACGAGCAGTACTTC

d_call: TRBD1
clone_size: NA
cdr3_length: 13
v_call: TRBV2
j_call: TRBJ1-6
cdr3_aa: CASQFRGNSPLHF
cdr3_nt: TGTGCCAGCCAGTTCAGGGGGAATTCACCCCTCCACTTT

d_call: NA
clone_size: NA
cdr3_length: 13
v_call: TRBV5-4
j_call: TRBJ2-1
cdr3_aa: CASSPPGYNEQFF
cdr3_nt: TGTGCCAGCAGTCCTCCGGGATACAATGAGCAGTTCTTC

d_call: NA
clone_size: NA
cdr3_length: 13
v_call: TRBV10-2
j_call: TRBJ1-3
cdr3_aa: CASSDLPGNTIYF
cdr3_nt: TGCGCCAGCAGCGACCTACCTGGAAACACCATATATTTT

d_call: NA
clone_size: once
cdr3_length: 13
v_call: TRBV6-4
j_call: TRBJ1-5
cdr3_aa: CASSRDRNQPQHF
cdr3_nt: TGTGCCAGCAGTAGGGATCGCAATCAGCCCCAGCATTTT

d_call: TRBD1
clone_size: NA
cdr3_length: 14
v_call: TRBV28
j_call: TRBJ1-1
cdr3_aa: CASRSQGGDTEAFF
cdr3_nt: TGTGCCAGCAGGTCACAGGGGGGGGACACTGAAGCTTTCTTT

d_call: NA
clone_size: NA
cdr3_length: 15
v_call: TRBV27
j_call: TRBJ2-2
cdr3_aa: CASSLFDPRTGELFF
cdr3_nt: TGTGCCAGCAGTTTATTTGACCCCCGGACCGGGGAGCTGTTTTTT

d_call: NA
clone_size: NA
cdr3_length: 15
v_call: TRBV27
j_call: TRBJ2-5
cdr3_aa: CASSYLGAVRETQYF
cdr3_nt: TGTGCCAGCAGCTATTTGGGGGCAGTAAGAGAGACCCAGTACTTC

d_call: NA
clone_size: once
cdr3_length: 18
v_call: TRBV21-1
j_call: TRBJ1-2
cdr3_aa: CASSKVMAGRASNYGYTF
cdr3_nt: TGTGCCAGCAGCAAAGTTATGGCAGGGAGGGCTTCTAACTATGGCTACACCTTC

d_call: NA
clone_size: NA
cdr3_length: 11
v_call: TRBV3-1/TRBV3-2
j_call: TRBJ1-2
cdr3_aa: CASSTSGGYTF
cdr3_nt: TGTGCCAGCAGCACCTCGGGTGGCTACACCTTC

d_call: NA
clone_size: NA
cdr3_length: 14
v_call: TRBV7-8
j_call: TRBJ1-2
cdr3_aa: CASSFRDDPYGYTF
cdr3_nt: TGTGCCAGCAGCTTTCGTGACGACCCATATGGCTACACCTTC

d_call: NA
clone_size: NA
cdr3_length: 16
v_call: TRBV11-2
j_call: TRBJ1-1
cdr3_aa: CASSSITMTGVPEAFF
cdr3_nt: TGTGCCAGCAGCTCTATAACCATGACAGGAGTTCCTGAAGCTTTCTTT

d_call: NA
clone_size: NA
cdr3_length: 15
v_call: TRBV19
j_call: TRBJ1-5
cdr3_aa: CASSIVSGGDQPQHF
cdr3_nt: TGTGCCAGTAGTATAGTTTCGGGGGGCGATCAGCCCCAGCATTTT

d_call: TRBD1
clone_size: NA
cdr3_length: 16
v_call: TRBV5-8
j_call: TRBJ2-3
cdr3_aa: CASSSLGQGVSDTQYF
cdr3_nt: TGTGCCAGCAGCTCCCTTGGACAGGGTGTTTCAGATACGCAGTATTTT

d_call: NA
clone_size: NA
cdr3_length: 12
v_call: TRBV7-2
j_call: TRBJ2-1
cdr3_aa: CASSFGAGGQFF
cdr3_nt: TGTGCCAGCAGCTTCGGGGCTGGAGGGCAGTTCTTC

d_call: NA
clone_size: NA
cdr3_length: 15
v_call: TRBV11-2
j_call: TRBJ2-7
cdr3_aa: CASSAAEGWRYEQYF
cdr3_nt: TGTGCCAGCAGCGCCGCTGAGGGTTGGAGGTACGAGCAGTACTTC

d_call: TRBD2
clone_size: NA
cdr3_length: 13
v_call: TRBV2
j_call: TRBJ2-7
cdr3_aa: CASRLAGVYEQYF
cdr3_nt: TGTGCCAGTCGACTAGCGGGGGTTTACGAGCAGTACTTC

d_call: NA
clone_size: once
cdr3_length: 14
v_call: TRBV7-2
j_call: TRBJ2-3
cdr3_aa: CASSLSRIEDTQYF
cdr3_nt: TGTGCCAGCAGCTTATCCCGGATCGAAGATACGCAGTATTTT

d_call: TRBD1
clone_size: NA
cdr3_length: 18
v_call: TRBV11-2
j_call: TRBJ2-6
cdr3_aa: CASSPGQGGLSGANVLTF
cdr3_nt: TGTGCCAGCAGCCCCGGACAGGGAGGACTCTCTGGGGCCAACGTCCTGACTTTC

d_call: NA
clone_size: NA
cdr3_length: 15
v_call: TRBV11-2
j_call: TRBJ1-5
cdr3_aa: CASSLEFDSNQPQHF
cdr3_nt: TGTGCCAGCAGCTTAGAATTCGATTCCAATCAGCCCCAGCATTTT

d_call: TRBD1
clone_size: NA
cdr3_length: 15
v_call: TRBV5-5
j_call: TRBJ2-1
cdr3_aa: CASSTTGGSYNEQFF
cdr3_nt: TGTGCCAGCAGCACTACAGGGGGATCCTACAATGAGCAGTTCTTC

d_call: NA
clone_size: medium-sized
cdr3_length: 14
v_call: TRBV25-1
j_call: TRBJ1-5
cdr3_aa: CASSKAEPNQPQHF
cdr3_nt: TGTGCCAGCAGTAAAGCAGAACCCAATCAGCCCCAGCATTTT

d_call: NA
clone_size: NA
cdr3_length: 13
v_call: TRBV5-6
j_call: TRBJ2-1
cdr3_aa: CASSGGLYNEQFF
cdr3_nt: TGTGCCAGCAGCGGTGGACTCTACAATGAGCAGTTCTTC

d_call: TRBD1
clone_size: NA
cdr3_length: 17
v_call: TRBV12-5
j_call: TRBJ2-5
cdr3_aa: CASGLFSTTGVKETQYF
cdr3_nt: TGTGCTAGTGGTTTGTTCTCGACGACAGGGGTGAAAGAGACCCAGTACTTC

d_call: NA
clone_size: NA
cdr3_length: 12
v_call: TRBV30
j_call: TRBJ1-2
cdr3_aa: CACSSANHGYTF
cdr3_nt: TGTGCCTGTTCTTCAGCAAATCATGGCTACACCTTC

d_call: TRBD1
clone_size: NA
cdr3_length: 15
v_call: TRBV5-1
j_call: TRBJ2-7
cdr3_aa: CASSLGQGSPYEQYF
cdr3_nt: TGCGCCAGCAGCCTGGGACAGGGGAGTCCCTACGAGCAGTACTTC

d_call: NA
clone_size: few
cdr3_length: 14
v_call: TRBV5-4
j_call: TRBJ2-5
cdr3_aa: CASSSGSQIETQYF
cdr3_nt: TGTGCCAGCAGCTCCGGGAGCCAGATAGAGACCCAGTACTTC

d_call: NA
clone_size: NA
cdr3_length: 16
v_call: TRBV9
j_call: TRBJ2-5
cdr3_aa: CASSSIGGLTLETQYF
cdr3_nt: TGTGCCAGCAGCTCGATTGGGGGACTCACCTTGGAGACCCAGTACTTC